The rows below give T cell receptor beta chains drawn from one sample of a study of cytomegalovirus exposure and HLA in healthy donors. Assay: immunoSEQ multiplex PCR; the TCRdb copy retains only in-frame clones and omits some. Counted here are fewer than 200,000 clones, around 87% occurring once; the ten biggest clones make up around 1%. The sequenced material came from PBMCs. The receptors here all came from a boy under 10 years old in good health and CMV-seronegative. The CDR3 runs from the conserved cysteine through the conserved F or W. Fields, in order: clone size, V gene, J gene, D gene, CDR3 protein, CDR3 DNA. A D gene is named only where the DNA matches it firmly. Not every row has a clone size; where given, it reads once, few, many or a size class.

NA	TRBV7-2	TRBJ2-3	TRBD2	CASSPRTSGSTDTQYF	TGTGCCAGCAGCCCCAGGACTAGCGGGAGCACAGATACGCAGTATTTT
NA	TRBV11-2	TRBJ2-1	TRBD2	CASSSRQTSGGYNEQFF	TGTGCCAGCAGCTCCCGCCAGACTAGCGGGGGGTACAATGAGCAGTTCTTC
NA	TRBV2	TRBJ2-5	NA	CASSIERQETQYF	TGTGCCAGCAGTATCGAGAGACAAGAGACCCAGTACTTC
NA	TRBV27	TRBJ2-7	TRBD1	CASITRDSPYEQYF	TGTGCCAGTATCACCCGGGACAGCCCCTACGAGCAGTACTTC
NA	TRBV5-4	TRBJ2-3	NA	CASSLAGADTQYF	TGTGCCAGCAGCTTGGCAGGGGCCGATACGCAGTATTTT
NA	TRBV19	TRBJ1-2	NA	CASSILSGGGYTF	TGTGCCAGTAGTATCTTATCGGGGGGCGGCTACACCTTC
once	TRBV19	TRBJ1-1	NA	CASSPTVNTEAFF	TGTGCCAGTAGCCCGACAGTCAACACTGAAGCTTTCTTT
NA	TRBV6-5	TRBJ2-7	NA	CASSSRGGASYEQYF	TGTGCCAGCAGTTCCCGTGGGGGCGCCTCCTACGAGCAGTACTTC
NA	TRBV4-2	TRBJ2-2	NA	CASSQERGGENTGELFF	TGTGCCAGCAGCCAAGAAAGGGGGGGGGAGAACACCGGGGAGCTGTTTTTT
few	TRBV9	TRBJ1-3	NA	CASSSPSLFSGNTIYF	TGTGCCAGCAGTTCCCCAAGCTTGTTCTCTGGAAACACCATATATTTT
NA	TRBV28	TRBJ2-3	TRBD2	CASSSPFGLADTDTQYF	TGTGCCAGCAGTTCACCCTTTGGACTAGCGGATACAGATACGCAGTATTTT
NA	TRBV6-1	TRBJ2-3	TRBD2	CASSEAERVSGIGGTDTQYF	TGTGCCAGCAGTGAAGCGGAGAGAGTTAGCGGGATTGGGGGCACAGATACGCAGTATTTT
NA	TRBV9	TRBJ2-5	TRBD2	CASSPGVAGKETQYF	TGTGCCAGCAGCCCGGGGGTAGCGGGGAAGGAGACCCAGTACTTC
NA	TRBV4-1	TRBJ2-7	NA	CASSLRKGDGFYEQYF	TGCGCCAGCAGCTTAAGGAAGGGGGACGGCTTCTACGAGCAGTACTTC
NA	TRBV27	TRBJ2-7	NA	CASSLSPSYEQYF	TGTGCCAGCAGTTTATCCCCGTCCTACGAGCAGTACTTC
NA	TRBV2	TRBJ1-1	NA	CASSEALSGTEAFF	TGTGCCAGCAGTGAAGCGCTTAGTGGCACTGAAGCTTTCTTT
once	TRBV2	TRBJ1-1	TRBD1	CASSEGPGQGGTEAFF	TGTGCCAGCAGTGAAGGACCGGGACAGGGGGGCACTGAAGCTTTCTTT
NA	TRBV7-3	TRBJ2-7	TRBD2	CASSLTSGGTYEQYF	TGTGCCAGCAGCTTGACTAGCGGGGGCACCTACGAGCAGTACTTC
NA	TRBV11-2	TRBJ2-2	NA	CASSPSAGQFTGELFF	TGTGCCAGCAGCCCCTCAGCGGGCCAGTTCACCGGGGAGCTGTTTTTT
NA	TRBV29-1	TRBJ1-1	NA	CSVERTLNTEAFF	TGCAGCGTTGAGCGGACATTAAACACTGAAGCTTTCTTT
NA	TRBV29-1	TRBJ2-3	NA	CSVGLASQDTQYF	TGCAGCGTGGGGCTAGCGAGTCAAGATACGCAGTATTTT
NA	TRBV13	TRBJ1-1	NA	CASSRPLKGLTEAFF	TGTGCCAGCAGCCGGCCCCTAAAGGGGCTCACTGAAGCTTTCTTT
NA	TRBV6-1	TRBJ2-7	TRBD1	CASSEFWPWASGTGEPYEQYF	TGTGCCAGCAGTGAATTCTGGCCGTGGGCGTCCGGGACAGGGGAACCCTACGAGCAGTACTTC
NA	TRBV6-1	TRBJ1-6	NA	CASSVFGQPSSYNSPLHF	TGTGCCAGCAGTGTTTTCGGACAGCCGAGCTCCTATAATTCACCCCTCCACTTT
NA	TRBV1	TRBJ1-4	NA	CTSSSPTGDYEKLFF	TGCACCAGCAGCAGCCCGACAGGGGATTATGAAAAACTGTTTTTT
NA	TRBV6-5	TRBJ2-5	TRBD1	CASSYSYRGRGTQYF	TGTGCCAGCAGTTACTCGTACAGGGGGCGAGGGACCCAGTACTTC
NA	TRBV6-1	TRBJ2-7	NA	CASSAGASYEQYF	TGTGCCAGCAGTGCAGGGGCCTCCTACGAGCAGTACTTC
NA	TRBV20-1	TRBJ2-3	NA	CSHEVGDTQYF	TGCAGCCACGAGGTGGGAGATACGCAGTATTTT
once	TRBV7-3	TRBJ1-6	NA	CASSLSGDRNSPLHF	TGTGCCAGCAGCTTATCGGGTGACAGGAATTCACCCCTCCACTTT
once	TRBV18	TRBJ2-6	NA	CASSLIGGGSGANVLTF	TGTGCCAGCTCCCTTATAGGGGGGGGCTCTGGGGCCAACGTCCTGACTTTC
NA	TRBV18	TRBJ1-5	TRBD1	CASSPGTGANQPQHF	TGTGCCAGCTCACCTGGAACAGGGGCGAATCAGCCCCAGCATTTT
NA	TRBV30	TRBJ2-1	TRBD2	CAWSAGGGQFF	TGTGCCTGGAGTGCCGGGGGGGGGCAGTTCTTC
NA	TRBV28	TRBJ2-6	NA	CASLGAQILSGANVLTF	TGTGCCAGCCTTGGGGCACAGATTCTCTCTGGGGCCAACGTCCTGACTTTC
NA	TRBV6-5	TRBJ2-1	TRBD2	CASSQLAGAYNEQFF	TGTGCCAGCAGCCAACTAGCGGGGGCCTACAATGAGCAGTTCTTC